A single sample gave rise to the 5 T cell receptor beta chains below, sequenced in a study of cytomegalovirus exposure and HLA in healthy donors. Assay used: immunoSEQ multiplex PCR; TCRdb lists only in-frame clones, some missing. The table lists 110,000 or so clones, about 83% of them singletons. Source material: PBMCs. The receptors were gathered from a woman aged 25 to 39 in good health and CMV-seronegative.

The chain carries TRBV30 and TRBJ2-7, with 7 bases that match TRBD1. CDR1 is GTSNPN and CDR2 is SVGIG in the germline V gene (reference sequence). V gave up 7 bases and J gave up 7 bases; unmatched junction bases: 10. CDR3 length equals 12 residues. CDR3 bases: TGTGCCTCAGCGACAGGGATCAAGGAGCAGTACTTC. This translates into CASATGIKEQYF.

This chain uses TRBV7-9 with TRBJ2-7; D is unresolved. Germline-derived CDR1 and CDR2 are SEHNR and FQNEAQ (reference sequence). Trimming shortened V by 1 base and J by 4 bases, and 8 bases separated the two germline ends. The CDR3 has 13 amino acids. CDR3 sequence (DNA): TGTGCCAGCAGCTTAGTTAGAGAGTACGAGCAGTACTTC. This sequence encodes CASSLVREYEQYF.

CDR3 DNA sequence: TGCGCCAGCAGTGTGGGTGTAGCGGGGTGGGCCAAAAACATTCAGTACTTC. It is translated as CASSVGVAGWAKNIQYF. The gene calls are TRBV10-2 and TRBJ2-4; 8 bases align to TRBD2. CDR1 and CDR2 from the germline V gene are WSHSY and SAAADI. The CDR3 totals 17 residues. The V gene end was trimmed by 4 bases and the J gene end by 1 base; junction bases not matched to a gene: 9.

The rearrangement uses TRBV7-9 and TRBJ2-1, with unresolved D. CDR3 size: 12 residues. Between the trimmed V and J ends, which lost 4 bases and 8 bases, there was a span of 9 bases. Looked up from germline, CDR1 is SEHNR and CDR2 is FQNEAQ (reference sequence). The CDR3 DNA reads as TGTGCCAGCAGCTCACTGATGGATGAGCAGTTCTTC. This codes for CASSSLMDEQFF.

This chain joins TRBV7-2 and TRBJ2-1; D might be TRBD1 (6 bases). CDR1 and CDR2 (germline): SGHTA, FQGNSA. Trimming pared 1 base from V and 13 bases from J, leaving 11 bases between. The CDR3 runs to 12 residues. This chain's CDR3 is CASSLDQGRQFF. For the CDR3, the DNA is TGTGCCAGCAGCTTAGATCAGGGGAGACAGTTCTTC.